These 26 T cell receptor beta chains originate from one sample sequenced in a study of blood T cell repertoires in COVID-19. Here immunoSEQ multiplex PCR was the method, and the copy in TCRdb shows in-frame clones only, minus some. The data show about 330,000 clones, with roughly 87% seen just once and around 9.9% held by the top ten. The sample consisted of peripheral blood. The receptors were gathered from a man aged 25-45 years with COVID-19, enrolled during active disease.

The gene calls are TRBV9 and TRBJ2-1; tentative D call: TRBD1 (5 bases). The CDR3 is made up of 14 amino acids. Trimming stripped 4 bases from V and 3 bases from J, with 11 bases between. Germline V gene sequence: CDR1 SGDLS, CDR2 YYNGEE. DNA for the CDR3: TGTGCCAGCAGCCCCCGGCAGGGCTACAATGAGCAGTTCTTC. As protein: CASSPRQGYNEQFF.

This chain links TRBV7-3 with TRBJ2-1; 9 bases align to TRBD2. The junction had 9 bases not matched to a gene; V was cut back by 5 bases and J by 4 bases. The germline V gene has CDR1 SGHTA and CDR2 FQGTGA. The CDR3 extends over 16 amino acids. The CDR3 DNA is TGTGCCAGCAGCCTCACCGGGACTAGCAATTACAATGAGCAGTTCTTC. It codes for CASSLTGTSNYNEQFF.

The chain is built from TRBV28 and TRBJ1-1, with TRBD1 matching 8 bases. CDR1 and CDR2 from the germline V gene are MDHEN and SYDVKM. V shed 4 bases and J 5 bases; nucleotides not matched to a gene: 6. CDR3 size: 14 residues. CDR3 sequence (DNA): TGTGCCAGCAGTTCCTACAGGGGGGGGACTGAAGCTTTCTTT. Amino acid sequence: CASSSYRGGTEAFF.

The rearrangement joins TRBV6-5 to TRBJ1-3; TRBD1 aligns across 7 bases. The CDR3 has 14 residues. Per the germline V gene, CDR1 is MNHEY and CDR2 is SVGAGI. With V trimmed by 5 bases and J by 0 bases, 1 base remained unmatched. CDR3 nucleotides: TGTGCCAGCAGTCGGGACAGCTCTGGAAACACCATATATTTT. It translates to CASSRDSSGNTIYF.

This chain uses TRBV7-8 with TRBJ2-7, with 15 nucleotides matching TRBD2. CDR3 size: 17 residues. Germline V lookup: CDR1 SGHVS, CDR2 FQNEAQ. The trim removed 5 bases at V and 2 bases at J, leaving 7 bases unmatched. The CDR3: CASSPGLAGGPTYEQYF. CDR3 DNA sequence: TGTGCCAGCAGCCCCGGACTAGCGGGAGGGCCGACCTACGAGCAGTACTTC.

This rearrangement joins TRBV6-2 or TRBV6-3 to TRBJ2-5; 13 bases agree with TRBD2. Germline V gene sequence: CDR1 MNHEY, CDR2 SVGEGT. The CDR3 spans 15 residues. With 2 bases clipped from V and 5 bases from J, the junction kept 2 bases outside the gene matches. The CDR3 reads CASSYPTSGRETQYF. For the CDR3, the DNA is TGTGCCAGCAGTTACCCGACTAGCGGGAGGGAGACCCAGTACTTC.

The rearrangement links TRBV18 to TRBJ2-6, with TRBD1 matching over 9 bases. Germline V CDR1 and CDR2: KGHSH, LQKENI. The junction had 4 bases not matched to a gene; V was cut back by 6 bases and J by 1 base. The CDR3 covers 16 residues. The CDR3 DNA reads TGTGCCAGCTCCGCGGGACAGGGATCTGGGGCCAACGTCCTGACTTTC. Its protein is CASSAGQGSGANVLTF.

The chain joins TRBV4-2 to TRBJ2-3, with TRBD2 matching 7 bases. The CDR3 contains 15 residues. The germline V gene has CDR1 LGHNA and CDR2 YNFKEQ. V lost 1 base to trimming and J lost 3 bases; unmatched junction nucleotides: 4. For the CDR3, the DNA is TGTGCCAGCAGCCAAGTGGGGGGAGGGACAGATACGCAGTATTTT. It codes for CASSQVGGGTDTQYF.

This chain joins TRBV7-3 and TRBJ2-2; 9 nucleotides agree with TRBD1. This CDR3 has 17 residues. Trimming took 0 bases from V and 2 from J; bases not matched to a gene: 4. Germline loops: CDR1 SGHTA, CDR2 FQGTGA. Written as DNA, the CDR3 is TGTGCCAGCAGCTTAACCAGGGACAGGGTAAACACCGGGGAGCTGTTTTTT. It codes for CASSLTRDRVNTGELFF.

This chain connects TRBV6-6 to TRBJ2-7; 8 bases match TRBD1. This CDR3 region has 14 residues. Germline V CDR1 and CDR2: MNHNY, SVGAGI (reference sequence). J was trimmed by 0 bases and V by 4 bases; bases with no gene match: 2. The CDR3 DNA is TGTGCCAGCAGTTTAACAGGGGGCTCCTACGAGCAGTACTTC. Protein sequence: CASSLTGGSYEQYF.

This clone has a handful of counts. CDR3 amino acids: CASSPFYEQYF. CDR3 nucleotide sequence: TGTGCCAGCAGCCCTTTCTACGAGCAGTACTTC. The genes are TRBV7-2 and TRBJ2-7, with D unresolved. V lost 5 bases and J 3 bases, leaving 5 bases between the germline ends. The CDR3 has 11 residues. CDR1 is SGHTA, CDR2 FQGNSA, per germline.

The chain couples TRBV19 to TRBJ2-5; 11 nucleotides align to TRBD1. Germline V gene lookup returns CDR1 LNHDA and CDR2 SQIVND (reference sequence). This CDR3 has 15 residues. Unmatched junction bases numbered 5, after V lost 4 bases and J lost 4 bases. Here the CDR3 reads CASSTGQGAGETQYF. DNA of the CDR3: TGTGCCAGTAGTACCGGACAGGGGGCTGGAGAGACCCAGTACTTC.

The rearrangement links TRBV28 to TRBJ1-6, with D uncertain. Looked up from germline, CDR1 is MDHEN and CDR2 is SYDVKM. The CDR3 loop spans 13 amino acids. Trimming pared 3 bases from V and 4 bases from J, leaving 4 bases between. The CDR3 spells CASSLRYNSPLHF. CDR3 nucleotide sequence: TGTGCCAGCAGTTTGAGATATAATTCACCCCTCCACTTT.

The V gene is TRBV4-3, the J gene TRBJ2-1; 11 bases are a match to TRBD2. Germline CDR1 is LGHNA and CDR2 is YSLEER. This CDR3 is built from 16 residues. The ends lost 1 base at V and 7 bases at J; junction bases unmatched: 6. CDR3 in DNA: TGCGCCAGCAGCCAAGGCCCGGGACTAGCGGCGAATGAGCAGTTCTTC. Translated: CASSQGPGLAANEQFF.

The chain has TRBV5-1 and TRBJ1-6, with 8 bases matching TRBD1. The CDR3 runs 15 residues. CDR1 is SGHRS, CDR2 YFSETQ, per germline. V trimming: 3 bases; J trimming: 9 bases; junction bases outside the gene matches: 8. CDR3 bases: TGCGCCAGCAGCTCACTTACAGGGGGTGTTTCACCCCTCCACTTT. Protein product: CASSSLTGGVSPLHF.

This rearrangement joins TRBV30 to TRBJ2-5; no firm D call. The CDR3 covers 12 residues. The V end lost 5 bases, the J end lost 1 base, and 8 bases lay between the germline ends. Germline-derived CDR1 and CDR2 are GTSNPN and SVGIG (reference sequence). DNA of the CDR3: TGTGCCTGGCAGGCTTTCCAAGAGACCCAGTACTTC. Encoded protein: CAWQAFQETQYF. Full variable domain (rest looked up from reference TRBV30 and TRBJ2-5): SQTIHQWPATLVQPVGSPLSLECTVEGTSNPNLYWYRQAAGRGLQLLFYSVGIGQISSEVPQNLSASRPQDRQFILSSKKLLLSDSGFYLCAWQAFQETQYFGPGTRLLVL.

This clone has only one observation. V gene TRBV5-1 combines with J gene TRBJ1-4; TRBD1 matches 7 bases. The CDR3 length is 16 residues. After removal of 4 bases from V and 3 bases from J, the junction contained 9 bases not matched to a gene. The germline CDR1 and CDR2 sequences are SGHRS and YFSETQ. CDR3 loop: CASSPIPGQPNEKLFF. The CDR3 DNA sequence: TGCGCCAGCAGCCCTATCCCGGGACAGCCTAATGAAAAACTGTTTTTT.

The CDR3 protein is CASSHPLLTAQTYNEQFF. Here the CDR3 DNA reads TGTGCCAGCAGCCATCCTCTCCTGACTGCGCAAACCTACAATGAGCAGTTCTTC. The V call is TRBV4-2, the J call TRBJ2-1; D is unclear. The CDR3 runs to 18 residues. Germline V gene lookup returns CDR1 LGHNA and CDR2 YNFKEQ. V was cut by 3 bases and J by 2 bases, with 20 bases left in between.

The chain employs TRBV12-3 or TRBV12-4 and TRBJ1-2, with unresolved D. Trimming removed 1 base from V and 7 bases from J, with 10 bases in between. This CDR3 contains 13 residues. CDR3 bases: TGTGCCAGCAGTTTAGGGTTGACTGGTGGCTACACCTTC. Protein: CASSLGLTGGYTF.

V is TRBV9 and J is TRBJ1-4; 8 positions agree with TRBD1. Germline V gene data show CDR1 as SGDLS and CDR2 as YYNGEE. The CDR3 runs to 15 residues. The junction had 6 bases not matched to a gene; V was cut back by 3 bases and J by 5 bases. The CDR3 nucleotides are TGTGCCAGCAGCGCTCGACAGGGGTGGAATGAAAAACTGTTTTTT. It specifies CASSARQGWNEKLFF.

This chain connects TRBV25-1 to TRBJ2-5, with 7 bases fitting TRBD1. The V and J ends lost 7 bases and 5 bases, in that order; junction bases with no gene match: 10. This CDR3 has 14 amino acids. Germline CDR1 is MGHDK and CDR2 is SYGVNS. CDR3 in DNA: TGTGCCAGCACCTCCACAGGGGCGCAGGAGACCCAGTACTTC. As protein: CASTSTGAQETQYF.

This clone showed up just a few times. The same CDR3 can be traced to other DNA sequences in this sample. The chain joins TRBV5-1 to TRBJ2-6; the match to TRBD2 covers 10 bases. There are 16 residues in the CDR3. Germline values: CDR1 SGHRS, CDR2 YFSETQ. After removal of 3 bases from V and 0 bases from J, the junction contained 0 bases not matched to a gene. CDR3 loop: CASSSSGSSGANVLTF. CDR3 sequence (DNA): TGCGCCAGCAGCTCTAGCGGGAGCTCTGGGGCCAACGTCCTGACTTTC.

Only a few counts were recorded for this clone. The rearrangement joins TRBV19 to TRBJ1-2, with D possibly matching TRBD1 (5 bases). Germline V gene lookup returns CDR1 LNHDA and CDR2 SQIVND (reference sequence). The CDR3 loop spans 14 amino acids. Trimming cost V 3 bases and J 4 bases, with 12 bases left between them. In DNA form, the CDR3 reads TGTGCCAGTAGTATTGGGGCCCCGGGCTATGGCTACACCTTC. Residues: CASSIGAPGYGYTF.

The CDR3 is CASSSPLYNEQFF. The CDR3 nucleotides read TGTGCCAGCAGTTCCCCCCTTTACAATGAGCAGTTCTTC. The chain recombines TRBV27 with TRBJ2-1, with D uncertain. The CDR3 is 13 residues long. Trimming stripped 4 bases from V and 4 bases from J, with 8 bases between. Germline CDR1 is MNHEY and CDR2 is SMNVEV (reference sequence).

The chain has TRBV7-3 and TRBJ2-3; 7 bases are shared with TRBD1. CDR3 length: 15 residues. Trimming removed 1 base from V and 6 bases from J; junction bases left unmatched: 7. Germline CDR1 SGHTA, CDR2 FQGTGA. CDR3 amino acids: CASSLSSGTEDTQYF. CDR3 in DNA: TGTGCCAGCAGCTTAAGCTCCGGGACAGAGGATACGCAGTATTTT.

A single count supports this clone. The chain recombines TRBV27 with TRBJ2-1; TRBD2 is a possible D gene (7 bases). CDR3 length equals 19 residues. Germline CDR1 MNHEY, CDR2 SMNVEV (reference sequence). Trimming left V 5 bases short and J 2 bases short, with 25 bases between. The CDR3 spells CASSDGLEGGGGPYNEQFF. The CDR3 DNA reads TGTGCCAGCAGTGACGGCCTGGAGGGAGGGGGGGGGCCCTACAATGAGCAGTTCTTC.